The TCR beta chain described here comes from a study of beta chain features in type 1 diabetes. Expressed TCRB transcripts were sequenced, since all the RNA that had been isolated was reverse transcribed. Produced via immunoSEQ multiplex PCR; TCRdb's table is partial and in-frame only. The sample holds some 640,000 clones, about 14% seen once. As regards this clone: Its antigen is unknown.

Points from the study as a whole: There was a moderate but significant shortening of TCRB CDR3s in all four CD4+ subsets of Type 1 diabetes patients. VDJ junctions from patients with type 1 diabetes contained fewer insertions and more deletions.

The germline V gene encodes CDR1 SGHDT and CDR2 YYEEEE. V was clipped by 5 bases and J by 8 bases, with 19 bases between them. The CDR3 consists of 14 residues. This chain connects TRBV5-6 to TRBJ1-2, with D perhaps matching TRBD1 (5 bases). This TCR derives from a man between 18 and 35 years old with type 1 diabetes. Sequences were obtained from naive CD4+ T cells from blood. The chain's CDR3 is CASRPGTQERGYTF. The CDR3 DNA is TGTGCCAGCAGGCCCGGGACTCAGGAGAGGGGCTACACCTTC.